The T cell receptor (beta chain) under discussion was sequenced for a study of shared clonotypes between healthy human individuals. As concerns this clone: The sample has other DNA sequences that encode this CDR3 too.

This table comes from immunoSEQ multiplex PCR, and its TCRdb copy is limited to in-frame clones, with some not included. The sample holds millions of clones, around 93% seen once. The CDR3 extends over 12 amino acids. The V and J ends lost 2 bases and 4 bases respectively, with 4 bases between them. The germline V gene has CDR1 MNHEY and CDR2 SMNVEV (reference sequence). As defined, naive CD8 cells were CD45RO-negative and positively selected for CCR7, with terminally differentiated effector memory CD45RA+ cells excluded. Donors were Caucasian adults residing in Nashville, Tennessee, USA. The sample consisted of naive CD8+ T cells from PBMCs. The clonotype comes from a man between 18 and 35 years old in good health. Some clones in this sample may be carry-over from other donors' samples. This chain links TRBV27 with TRBJ2-3; D is unresolved. The CDR3 loop is CASSLPPDTQYF. The CDR3 coding sequence is TGTGCCAGCAGTTTACCTCCAGATACGCAGTATTTT.